A single sample is the source of the 16 T cell receptor beta chains below, sequenced in a study. MiXCR, run by TCRdb on the 5' RACE reads, gives a single entry per CDR3 protein. The profile covers about 43,000 distinct CDR3 sequences, with 22% appearing a single time and approximately 4.7% taken by the ten largest. Treg sorting used a CD4+CD25+CD127-/low gate. Material: Tregs sorted from a lymph node. Receptors were obtained from a female donor with breast cancer.

The chain combines TRBV15 with TRBJ2-1; D remains ambiguous. The length of the CDR3 is 13 residues. Germline V gene sequence: CDR1 LNHNV, CDR2 YYDKDF (reference sequence). V was cut by 6 bases and J by 4 bases, with 10 bases left in between. CDR3 bases: TGTGCCACCAGTTCTGGCCGGTACAATGAGCAGTTCTTC. Its protein is CATSSGRYNEQFF.

This clonotype was counted at least ten times. The chain uses TRBV6-2 or TRBV6-3 and TRBJ1-2; a weak D match, TRBD1 (5 bases). Germline-derived CDR1 and CDR2 are MNHEY and SVGEGT. Deletions cut 0 bases from V and 6 bases from J, with 14 bases between. CDR3 size: 15 residues. The CDR3 DNA sequence: TGTGCCAGCAGTTACTCGATCTCGGGGCTGGATGGCTACACCTTC. It codes for CASSYSISGLDGYTF.

This clonotype showed up many times. The J gene is TRBJ2-1, the V gene TRBV2, with D hard to call. The CDR3 extends over 14 amino acids. Trimming removed 1 base at V and 6 bases at J, with 10 bases between. In germline, CDR1 is SNHLY, CDR2 FYNNEI. The DNA of the CDR3 is TGTGCCAGCAGTGAAGGCGAGATAGTCAATGAGCAGTTCTTC. Residues: CASSEGEIVNEQFF.

Turning to this clonotype: This clone may be a read error of a much larger clone one base away. The chain joins TRBV5-1 to TRBJ2-1; no clear D. The CDR3 spans 13 residues. Germline V gene data show CDR1 as SGHRS and CDR2 as YFSETQ. The CDR3 DNA reads as TGCGCCAGCAGCTTGGGATCGAGGAATGAGCAGTCCTTC. Translation: CASSLGSRNEQSF.

For the CDR3, the DNA is TGCGCCAGCAGCCAAGGGATAGCGGGAGGCTACAATGAGCAGTTCTTC. This gives the protein CASSQGIAGGYNEQFF. The V call is TRBV4-1, the J call TRBJ2-1, with TRBD2 matching over 10 bases. Looked up from germline, CDR1 is MGHRA and CDR2 is YSYEKL. V shed 1 base, J shed 3 bases, and the junction held 3 bases outside the gene matches. This CDR3 is built from 16 residues.

The chain has TRBV20-1 and TRBJ2-7; 9 bases are shared with TRBD1. Germline CDR1 is DFQATT and CDR2 is SNEGSKA (reference sequence). This CDR3 contains 14 residues. The J segment lost 7 bases and the V segment lost 4 bases, leaving 11 bases of the junction unmatched. Here the CDR3 DNA reads TGCAGTGCTAAAGAGACAGGGGGACCGCAGGAGCAGTACTTC. Protein sequence: CSAKETGGPQEQYF.

This clonotype was picked up a small number of times. V is TRBV20-1 and J is TRBJ2-7; 9 bases fit TRBD1. Germline-derived CDR1 and CDR2 are DFQATT and SNEGSKA (reference sequence). V was pared by 2 bases and J by 4 bases, with 15 bases of the junction left unmatched. CDR3 size: 17 residues. CDR3 in DNA: TGCAGTGCTAGATCTCCTACGTCCGGGACAGGGTGGTACGAGCAGTACTTC. It yields the protein CSARSPTSGTGWYEQYF.

CDR3 amino acids: CSAREALAGVGAETQYF. In DNA, the CDR3 is TGCAGTGCTAGAGAGGCCCTAGCGGGGGTCGGGGCAGAGACCCAGTACTTC. The rearrangement links TRBV20-1 to TRBJ2-5, with 10 bases matching TRBD2. J lost 4 bases, V lost 0 bases, and 11 bases had no gene match. The CDR3 covers 17 residues. Germline V lookup: CDR1 DFQATT, CDR2 SNEGSKA (reference sequence).

This clonotype is medium-sized. The chain joins TRBV7-6 to TRBJ2-5; D gene ambiguous. The CDR3 sequence is 13 residues long. The germline V gene has CDR1 SGHVS and CDR2 FNYEAQ. V lost 1 base and J 5 bases, leaving 8 bases between the germline ends. CDR3 in DNA: TGTGCCAGCAGCTTAGGGCAGAGGGAGACCCAGTACTTC. It specifies CASSLGQRETQYF.

On this clonotype itself: The final CDR3 position lacks the conserved phenylalanine or tryptophan, pointing to a likely read error. This chain joins TRBV9 and TRBJ1-2; maybe TRBD1 (5 bases). Germline V gene data show CDR1 as SGDLS and CDR2 as YYNGEE. With 3 bases removed from V and 5 bases from J, the gap between germline ends came to 20 bases. This CDR3 spans 16 amino acids. CDR3 nucleotide sequence: TGTGCCAGCAGCGATCCCCTAAAGGGGCTTATGTATGGCTACACCCTC. As protein: CASSDPLKGLMYGYTL.

As regards this clonotype: Being one base from a much bigger clone, this may be a read error. Without the conserved terminal phenylalanine or tryptophan, this CDR3 likely stems from a read error. The chain couples TRBV20-1 to TRBJ2-7, with D possibly TRBD2 on 6 matching bases. Trimming shortened V by 3 bases and J by 1 base, and 22 bases separated the two germline ends. Per the germline V gene, CDR1 is DFQATT and CDR2 is SNEGSKA (reference sequence). This CDR3 contains 17 residues. CDR3 sequence (DNA): TGCAGTGCTAGCGGAAGATTCAAGGGACTGATGTCCTACGAGCAGTACCTC. It is translated as CSASGRFKGLMSYEQYL.

As regards this clonotype: A much larger clone lies one base from this, so it may be a read error. The J gene is TRBJ2-6, the V gene TRBV10-1; TRBD1 might be the D (5 bases). The CDR3 runs to 17 residues. CDR1 WNHNN and CDR2 SYGVQD come from the germline V gene (reference sequence). CDR3 DNA sequence: TGCGACAGCAGTGATTCGGCCAGGGAAGGCGGGGCCAACGTCCTGACTTTC. This encodes CDSSDSAREGGANVLTF.

A note on this clonotype: This may be a read error, as it is one base from a much larger clone. CDR3 protein: CTTTSAKAYNEQFF. Written as DNA, the CDR3 is TGTACCACCACTAGCGCCAAGGCCTACAATGAGCAGTTCTTC. The chain is built from TRBV10-3 and TRBJ2-1; 7 bases align to TRBD2. CDR1 and CDR2 (germline): ENHRY, SYGVKD. CDR3 size: 14 residues.

This clonotype was observed a few times. The chain joins TRBV6-5 to TRBJ1-5; D remains unclear. Germline CDR1 reads MNHEY; CDR2 reads SVGAGI. This CDR3 has 13 residues. Trimming pared 2 bases from V and 0 bases from J, leaving 2 bases between. The CDR3 reads CASSYGSNQPQHF. In DNA form, the CDR3 reads TGTGCCAGCAGTTACGGTAGCAATCAGCCCCAGCATTTT.

This clonotype has just a few counts. CDR3 sequence reads: CASSLKGTGSGANVLTF. The DNA for the CDR3 is TGTGCCAGCAGTTTAAAGGGGACCGGCTCTGGGGCCAACGTCCTGACTTTC. The chain carries TRBV12-3 or TRBV12-4 and TRBJ2-6; perhaps D is TRBD1 or TRBD2 (5 bases each). This CDR3 has 17 amino acids. With 2 bases removed from V and 0 bases from J, the gap between germline ends came to 11 bases.

The chain is built from TRBV29-1 and TRBJ2-1; D is uncertain. The germline gives CDR1 SQVTM, CDR2 ANQGSEA. V lost 0 bases and J lost 4, with 4 bases in between. The CDR3 is 12 amino acids. DNA for the CDR3: TGCAGCGTTGAAGAGGTATACAATGAGCAGTTCTTC. It codes for CSVEEVYNEQFF.